These 8 T cell receptor beta chains were all obtained from the same sample, sequenced in a study of regulatory T cells in long-lasting Graves disease. Arm-PCR of CDR3 regions and iRepertoire HTBI primers were used to build TCR beta libraries. TCRdb re-derived calls from the multiplex PCR reads in MiXCR, one entry per CDR3 protein. The repertoire consists of 400,000 to 500,000 distinct CDR3 sequences, with about a fifth occurring once and the leading ten covering around 7%. Time point of the sample: persistent/refractory GD, antithyroid drugs over 5 years with positive TRAb. PBMC RNA was the source of the TCR library. The starting material was peripheral blood mononuclear cells (PBMCs), obtained when the disease was refractory, from a patient treated with antithyroid drugs. The receptors originated from a female donor with Graves disease.

The chain joins TRBV6-6 to TRBJ1-5, with D unresolved. Trimming cost V 0 bases and J 8 bases, with 8 bases left between them. Germline V lookup: CDR1 MNHNY, CDR2 SVGAGI (reference sequence). This CDR3 has 13 residues. DNA of the CDR3: TGTGCCAGCAGTTACTCGGGTTGGGAGCCCCAGCATTTT. The encoded protein is CASSYSGWEPQHF.

This clonotype has ten or more counts. J is TRBJ1-2 and V is TRBV6-5, with 7 bases fitting TRBD1. CDR1 and CDR2 (germline): MNHEY, SVGAGI. Trimming took 4 bases from V and 3 from J; bases not matched to a gene: 11. The CDR3 runs 16 residues. In DNA form, the CDR3 reads TGTGCCAGCAGTTCGACCCCGACAGGGCTATACTATGGCTACACCTTC. Amino acid sequence: CASSSTPTGLYYGYTF.

In this sample, this clonotype turned up many times. The V gene is TRBV7-2, the J gene TRBJ1-1, with D hard to call. V lost 4 bases and J lost 1, with 10 bases in between. Per the germline V gene, CDR1 is SGHTA and CDR2 is FQGNSA. The CDR3 length is 14 residues. The CDR3 spells CASSSRGGNTEAFF. In nucleotides, the CDR3 is TGTGCCAGCAGCTCACGGGGTGGGAACACTGAAGCTTTCTTT.

This clonotype was observed at least ten times. V and J are TRBV10-3 and TRBJ1-2; D unresolved. Deletions cut 2 bases from V and 0 bases from J, with 16 bases between. The CDR3 has 17 residues. Germline assignment: CDR1 ENHRY and CDR2 SYGVKD. CDR3 in amino acids: CAISEATTGVTNYGYTF. As DNA, the CDR3 is TGTGCCATCAGTGAGGCTACAACCGGGGTAACTAACTATGGCTACACCTTC.

The table lists this clonotype with a few counts. The genes are TRBV6-2 or TRBV6-3 and TRBJ2-6; D is perhaps TRBD1 or TRBD2 (6 bases each). Trimming stripped 0 bases from V and 0 bases from J, with 9 bases between. The CDR3 has 17 residues. Per germline, CDR1 MNHEY and CDR2 SVGEGT. This CDR3 reads CASSYSGGRSGANVLTF. CDR3 bases: TGTGCCAGCAGTTACTCAGGGGGGCGCTCTGGGGCCAACGTCCTGACTTTC.

This rearrangement joins TRBV11-2 to TRBJ2-2; no clear D gene. This CDR3 spans 15 amino acids. From germline, CDR1 is SGHAT and CDR2 FQNNGV. Trimming took 2 bases from V and 4 from J, leaving 11 bases between them. CDR3 nucleotides: TGTGCCAGCAGCTTAAGGCTAACACTCACCGGGGAGCTGTTTTTT. Its translation is CASSLRLTLTGELFF.

This clonotype was recorded at least ten times. Written as DNA, the CDR3 is TGTGCCAGCAGCCCCGGGGGCACTGAAGCTTTCTTT. Protein: CASSPGGTEAFF. The gene calls are TRBV7-3 and TRBJ1-1, with D perhaps matching TRBD1 (5 bases). This CDR3 is built from 12 residues. Germline loops: CDR1 SGHTA, CDR2 FQGTGA. Trimming cost V 5 bases and J 4 bases, with 8 bases left between them. Full variable domain (missing parts from reference TRBV7-3 and TRBJ1-1): GAGVSQTPSNKVTEKGKYVELRCDPISGHTALYWYRQSLGQGPEFLIYFQGTGAADDSGLPNDRFFAVRPEGSVSTLKIQRTERGDSAVYLCASSPGGTEAFFGQGTRLTVV.

This chain uses TRBV6-1 with TRBJ2-3; possible D gene TRBD1, 6 bases. Germline values: CDR1 MNHNS, CDR2 SASEGT. Trimming took 8 bases from V and 2 from J, leaving 14 bases between them. The CDR3 is made up of 14 amino acids. The CDR3 sequence: CASGPGQTTDTQYF. CDR3 coding DNA: TGTGCCAGCGGACCCGGACAGACCACAGATACGCAGTATTTT.